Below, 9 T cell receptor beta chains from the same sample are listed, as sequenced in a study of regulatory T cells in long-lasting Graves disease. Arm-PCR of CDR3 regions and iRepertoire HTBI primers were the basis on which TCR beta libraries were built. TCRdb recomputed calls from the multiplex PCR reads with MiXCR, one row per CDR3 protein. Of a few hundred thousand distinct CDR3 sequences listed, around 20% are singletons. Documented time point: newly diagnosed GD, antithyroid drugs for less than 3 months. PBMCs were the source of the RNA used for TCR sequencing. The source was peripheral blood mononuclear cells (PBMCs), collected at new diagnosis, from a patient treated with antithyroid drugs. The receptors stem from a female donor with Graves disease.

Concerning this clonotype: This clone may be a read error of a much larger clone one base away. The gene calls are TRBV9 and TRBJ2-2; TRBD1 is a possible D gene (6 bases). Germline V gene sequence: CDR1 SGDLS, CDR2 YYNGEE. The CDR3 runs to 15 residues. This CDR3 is CASSTGHPDTVELFF. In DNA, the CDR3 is TGTGCCAGCAGCACGGGACATCCGGACACCGTGGAGCTGTTTTTT.

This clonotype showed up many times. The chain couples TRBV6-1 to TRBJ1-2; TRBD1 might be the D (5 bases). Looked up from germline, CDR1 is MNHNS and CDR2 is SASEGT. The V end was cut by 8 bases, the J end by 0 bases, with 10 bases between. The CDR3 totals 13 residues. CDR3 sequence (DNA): TGTGCCAGCTCGTGGGGACCTAACTATGGCTACACCTTC. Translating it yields CASSWGPNYGYTF.

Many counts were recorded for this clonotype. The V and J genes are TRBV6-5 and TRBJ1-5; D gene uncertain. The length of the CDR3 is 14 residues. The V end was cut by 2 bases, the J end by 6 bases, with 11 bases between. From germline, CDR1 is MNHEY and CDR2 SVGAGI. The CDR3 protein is CASSYLPEGQPQHF. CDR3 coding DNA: TGTGCCAGCAGTTACCTCCCAGAAGGTCAGCCCCAGCATTTT.

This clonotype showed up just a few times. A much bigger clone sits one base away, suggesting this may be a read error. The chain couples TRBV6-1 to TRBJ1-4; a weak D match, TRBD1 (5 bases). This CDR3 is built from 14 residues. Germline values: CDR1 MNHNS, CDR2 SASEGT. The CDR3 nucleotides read TGTGCCAGCAGCACGCCCGGCCGGGACGAAAAACTGGTTTTT. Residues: CASSTPGRDEKLVF.

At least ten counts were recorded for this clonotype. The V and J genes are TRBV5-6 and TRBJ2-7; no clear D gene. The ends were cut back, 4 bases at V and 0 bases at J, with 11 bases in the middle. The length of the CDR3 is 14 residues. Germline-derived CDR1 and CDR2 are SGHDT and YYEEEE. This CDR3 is CASSGWTLSYEQYF. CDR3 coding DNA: TGTGCCAGCAGCGGTTGGACCCTCTCCTACGAGCAGTACTTC.

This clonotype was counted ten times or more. The CDR3 reads CASRRGGGNQPQHF. The DNA of the CDR3 is TGTGCCAGCAGGAGGGGGGGGGGCAATCAGCCCCAGCATTTT. The gene calls are TRBV12-3 or TRBV12-4 and TRBJ1-5, with D possibly TRBD1 on 6 matching bases. The V end was cut by 6 bases, the J end by 2 bases, with 11 bases between. The length of the CDR3 is 14 residues.

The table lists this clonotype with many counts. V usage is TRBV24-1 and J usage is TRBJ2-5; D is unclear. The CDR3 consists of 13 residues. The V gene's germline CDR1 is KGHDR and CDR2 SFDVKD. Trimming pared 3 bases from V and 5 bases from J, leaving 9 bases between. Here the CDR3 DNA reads TGTGCCACCAGTGATCAGCTCTGGGAGACCCAGTACTTC. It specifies CATSDQLWETQYF.

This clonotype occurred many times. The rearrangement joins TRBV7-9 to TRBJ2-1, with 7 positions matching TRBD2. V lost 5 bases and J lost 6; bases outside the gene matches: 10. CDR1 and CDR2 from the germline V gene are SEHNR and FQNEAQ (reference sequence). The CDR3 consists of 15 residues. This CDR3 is CASSKTSRIVNEQFF. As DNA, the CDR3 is TGTGCCAGCAGCAAGACTAGCCGGATCGTCAATGAGCAGTTCTTC.

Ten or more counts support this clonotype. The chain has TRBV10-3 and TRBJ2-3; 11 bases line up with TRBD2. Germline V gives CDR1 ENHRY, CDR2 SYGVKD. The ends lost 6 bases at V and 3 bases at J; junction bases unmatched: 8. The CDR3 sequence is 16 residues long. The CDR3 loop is CAIRSGTSGRTDTQYF. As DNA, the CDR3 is TGTGCCATCAGATCCGGGACTAGCGGACGTACAGATACGCAGTATTTT.